The clone carrying this T cell receptor beta chain was seen more than once but under ten times. Its antigen is not identified. This entry is derived from a study of beta chain features in type 1 diabetes. Overall study results and limits: Researchers caution that PCR might favor shorter templates, equally among patients and controls.

Investigators reverse transcribed all isolated RNA, so they sequenced expressed TCRB transcripts. Clones were sequenced by immunoSEQ multiplex PCR, and TCRdb holds only the in-frame ones, with some missing. The sample lists hundreds of thousands of clones; about 70% were seen once. Sorting based on CD45RO/CCR7/CD25/CD127/CD95/CD27 separated CD4+ naive, central memory, regulatory and stem cell-like memory cells. V shed 0 bases, J shed 6 bases, and the junction held 7 bases outside the gene matches. Germline lookup yields CDR1 KGHSH and CDR2 LQKENI. This CDR3 spans 17 amino acids. V gene TRBV18 combines with J gene TRBJ2-1; 11 nucleotides align to TRBD2. This clonotype originated in a man younger than 40 in good health. What was sequenced was naive CD4+ T cells from blood. The CDR3 nucleotides read TGTGCCAGCTCACCACCGGGACTAGCGGTCGTAGGCAATGAGCAGTTCTTC. Its protein product is CASSPPGLAVVGNEQFF.